A single sample is the source of the 27 T cell receptor beta chains below, sequenced in a study of identical twins. TCRdb redid the calling of the 5' RACE reads with MiXCR, one entry per CDR3 protein. This table holds 460,000 or so distinct CDR3 sequences, approximately 15% found once. These data also featured in a second study, about yellow fever vaccine responses in identical twins.

Sequencing input: CD4+ T cells sorted from blood. The receptor set was obtained from a young woman in good health.

This clonotype was seen at least ten times. This sequence joins TRBV11-2 and TRBJ2-4; tentatively, D is TRBD1 (8 bases). V was pared by 5 bases and J by 5 bases, with 28 bases between. Germline V gene sequence: CDR1 SGHAT, CDR2 FQNNGV. The CDR3 is 19 amino acids. CDR3 in amino acids: CASSPQRGGRGTGENIQYF. The CDR3 DNA follows: TGTGCCAGCAGCCCTCAAAGGGGGGGGCGGGGGACAGGAGAAAACATTCAGTACTTC.

This chain uses TRBV4-3 with TRBJ2-3, with 10 bases matching TRBD2. This CDR3 is 18 amino acids long. The V and J ends lost 0 bases and 1 base, in that order; junction bases with no gene match: 7. CDR1 and CDR2 from the germline V gene are LGHNA and YSLEER. As DNA, the CDR3 is TGCGCCAGCAGCCAAGAGGCTAGCGGGAGAGTTGGCACAGATACGCAGTATTTT. Its translation is CASSQEASGRVGTDTQYF.

This clonotype occurred a few times. This chain joins TRBV29-1 and TRBJ1-2, with 8 bases identical to TRBD1. The CDR3 sequence is 11 residues long. From germline, CDR1 is SQVTM and CDR2 ANQGSEA. With V trimmed by 8 bases and J by 8 bases, 7 bases remained unmatched. CDR3 protein: CSLGQGGGYTF. The CDR3 bases are TGCAGCCTTGGACAGGGAGGAGGCTACACCTTC.

There are a few counts of this clonotype. The chain carries TRBV5-1 and TRBJ1-4, with no clear D. This CDR3 has 14 amino acids. V was shortened by 0 bases and J by 4 bases, with 7 bases between the two germline ends. Germline CDR1 reads SGHRS; CDR2 reads YFSETQ. The CDR3 region has the DNA TGCGCCAGCAGCTTGGGGAGGGATAATGAAAAACTGTTTTTT. It codes for CASSLGRDNEKLFF.

CDR3 in DNA: TGTGCCAGCAGCTCACTGGATAGGCGGCTAGCCAAAAACATTCAGTACTTC. This sequence encodes CASSSLDRRLAKNIQYF. This chain joins TRBV5-6 and TRBJ2-4; D remains unclear. Per germline, CDR1 SGHDT and CDR2 YYEEEE. Deletions cut 3 bases from V and 0 bases from J, with 16 bases between. There are 17 residues in the CDR3.

The CDR3 spells CASSSGEGGPLDTQYF. As DNA, the CDR3 is TGTGCCAGCAGCTCTGGAGAGGGAGGGCCATTGGATACGCAGTATTTT. The chain links TRBV27 to TRBJ2-3; TRBD2 agrees at 7 bases. CDR3 length: 16 residues. Germline CDR1 reads MNHEY; CDR2 reads SMNVEV (reference sequence). Trimming cost V 6 bases and J 6 bases; bases outside gene matches: 15.

The V gene is TRBV12-3 or TRBV12-4, the J gene TRBJ2-1; perhaps D is TRBD1 or TRBD2 (5 bases each). V lost 5 bases, J lost 6 bases, and 14 bases lay in between. This CDR3 has 14 residues. CDR3 amino acids: CASSPGPGTNEQFF. The CDR3 bases are TGTGCCAGCAGTCCGGGACCGGGAACCAATGAGCAGTTCTTC.

The chain carries TRBV4-2 and TRBJ2-3, with D unclear. CDR3 length: 13 amino acids. With 5 bases removed from V and 6 bases from J, the gap between germline ends came to 12 bases. The V gene's germline CDR1 is LGHNA and CDR2 YNFKEQ. The DNA of the CDR3 is TGTGCCAGCAGCTCGATTATTTCGGATACGCAGTATTTT. Its translation: CASSSIISDTQYF.

This clonotype showed up just a few times. J is TRBJ2-2 and V is TRBV27; possible D gene TRBD1, 5 bases. Germline CDR1 MNHEY, CDR2 SMNVEV (reference sequence). With 7 bases removed from V and 3 bases from J, the gap between germline ends came to 12 bases. The CDR3 length is 14 residues. For the CDR3, the DNA is TGTGCCAGCACGTTAGACAGAGACACCGGGGAGCTGTTTTTT. It translates to CASTLDRDTGELFF.

V usage is TRBV28 and J usage is TRBJ1-1, with D tentatively TRBD1 (6 bases). V lost 3 bases and J 6 bases, leaving 11 bases between the germline ends. Per germline, CDR1 MDHEN and CDR2 SYDVKM. The CDR3 is 13 residues long. CDR3 sequence: CASSLPQGPEAFF. The CDR3 DNA reads TGTGCCAGCAGTTTGCCACAGGGTCCTGAAGCTTTCTTT.

This clonotype has ten or more counts. The chain links TRBV30 to TRBJ2-1; D perhaps matches TRBD2 (6 bases). CDR1 and CDR2 from the germline V gene are GTSNPN and SVGIG (reference sequence). This CDR3 region has 11 residues. V shed 0 bases and J shed 10 bases, with 7 bases lying between them. The CDR3 coding sequence is TGTGCCTGGAGTGTACGGGGGGAGCAGTTCTTC. The encoded protein is CAWSVRGEQFF.

Only a few counts were recorded for this clonotype. The chain is built from TRBV9 and TRBJ2-1; the match to TRBD2 covers 7 bases. Germline CDR1 SGDLS, CDR2 YYNGEE. The V segment lost 4 bases and the J segment 5 bases; nucleotides outside the gene matches: 6. The CDR3 loop spans 14 amino acids. The CDR3 reads CASSKLAENNEQFF. In DNA, the CDR3 is TGTGCCAGCAGCAAGCTAGCGGAAAACAATGAGCAGTTCTTC.

A few counts support this clonotype. V usage is TRBV5-1 and J usage is TRBJ2-7; 10 positions match TRBD1. This CDR3 is 15 amino acids long. J gave up 2 bases and V 5 bases, and 7 bases lay outside the gene matches. CDR1 is SGHRS, CDR2 YFSETQ, per germline. CDR3 in DNA: TGCGCCAGCAGTGTGGGACAGGGGCCCACCTACGAGCAGTACTTC. Translated, it gives CASSVGQGPTYEQYF.

The CDR3 nucleotides read TGCAGTGCTCAACCTATCCGGAGAAGTACGAACACCGGGGAGCTGTTTTTT. Its protein is CSAQPIRRSTNTGELFF. The chain employs TRBV20-1 and TRBJ2-2; D not resolved. Trimming removed 5 bases from V and 0 bases from J, with 19 bases in between. Germline V CDR1 and CDR2: DFQATT, SNEGSKA (reference sequence). The CDR3 contains 17 residues.

The rearrangement links TRBV18 to TRBJ2-4; no firm D call. In germline, CDR1 is KGHSH, CDR2 LQKENI. Trimming removed 3 bases at V and 5 bases at J, with 5 bases between. This CDR3 is built from 12 residues. CDR3 residues: CASSPGENIQYF. The CDR3 DNA sequence: TGTGCCAGCTCACCGGGTGAAAACATTCAGTACTTC.

This clonotype was seen a few times. The chain uses TRBV27 and TRBJ2-2; D not certain. Germline V gives CDR1 MNHEY, CDR2 SMNVEV (reference sequence). V was clipped by 10 bases and J by 6 bases, with 3 bases between them. The CDR3 is made up of 9 amino acids. The CDR3 coding sequence is TGTGCCATGGCCGGGGAGCTGTTTTTT. Its translation: CAMAGELFF.

This clonotype was seen a few times. V usage is TRBV20-1 and J usage is TRBJ2-1, with D unresolved. This CDR3 has 10 amino acids. Per the germline V gene, CDR1 is DFQATT and CDR2 is SNEGSKA (reference sequence). V was trimmed by 6 bases and J by 6 bases, leaving 6 bases between them. CDR3 nucleotide sequence: TGCAGTGCCCCGGCCAATGAGCAGTTCTTC. As protein: CSAPANEQFF.

DNA for the CDR3: TGTGCCAGCAGTGACTGGACTAGCGGGAGATCAGGGGAGACCCAGTACTTC. Protein sequence: CASSDWTSGRSGETQYF. This rearrangement joins TRBV12-3 or TRBV12-4 to TRBJ2-5, with 13 bases lining up with TRBD2. The CDR3 spans 17 residues. J gave up 5 bases and V 5 bases, and 11 bases lay outside the gene matches.

This rearrangement joins TRBV28 to TRBJ2-1; D not resolved. V lost 6 bases, J lost 14 bases, and 20 bases lay in between. This CDR3 has 13 residues. Germline values: CDR1 MDHEN, CDR2 SYDVKM. CDR3 protein: CASSQGRPAVEFF. CDR3 bases: TGTGCCAGCAGCCAAGGACGGCCCGCAGTGGAGTTCTTC.

This chain connects TRBV12-3 or TRBV12-4 to TRBJ2-5, with 10 positions matching TRBD2. This CDR3 is built from 15 residues. Trimming took 5 bases from V and 4 from J; bases not matched to a gene: 7. In nucleotides, the CDR3 is TGTGCCAGCAGTCGCTCTAGCGGGAGCTTAGAGACCCAGTACTTC. Residues: CASSRSSGSLETQYF.

This clonotype turned up a few times. The CDR3 DNA follows: TGTGCCACCAGCAGAGATCCTGGAGATACGCAGTATTTT. The encoded protein is CATSRDPGDTQYF. This chain joins TRBV15 and TRBJ2-3; D not certain. Germline CDR1 reads LNHNV; CDR2 reads YYDKDF (reference sequence). Trimming pared 0 bases from V and 5 bases from J, leaving 6 bases between. This CDR3 has 13 amino acids.

This clonotype was found a few times. This rearrangement joins TRBV5-6 to TRBJ2-3; D unclear. There are 13 residues in the CDR3. Germline V gives CDR1 SGHDT, CDR2 YYEEEE. V dropped 3 bases and J dropped 2 bases, with 7 bases sitting between them. CDR3 amino acids: CASSYGVTDTQYF. The CDR3 DNA follows: TGTGCCAGCAGCTACGGAGTCACAGATACGCAGTATTTT. The whole variable domain, remainder taken from reference TRBV5-6 and TRBJ2-3, is DAGVTQSPTHLIKTRGQQVTLRCSPKSGHDTVSWYQQALGQGPQFIFQYYEEEERQRGNFPDRFSGHQFPNYSSELNVNALLLGDSALYLCASSYGVTDTQYFGPGTRLTVL.

This clonotype turned up a few times. The chain's CDR3 is CASSQEEREGHEQYF. The CDR3 region has the DNA TGTGCCAGCAGCCAAGAGGAGCGGGAGGGCCACGAGCAGTACTTC. The chain joins TRBV4-2 to TRBJ2-7, with 10 bases fitting TRBD2. This CDR3 is built from 15 residues. With V trimmed by 0 bases and J by 5 bases, 4 bases remained unmatched. The germline gives CDR1 LGHNA, CDR2 YNFKEQ.

The rearrangement links TRBV25-1 to TRBJ2-1, with unresolved D. The germline V gene encodes CDR1 MGHDK and CDR2 SYGVNS. CDR3 length: 13 residues. Trimming pared 4 bases from V and 6 bases from J, leaving 10 bases between. The CDR3 DNA follows: TGTGCCAGCAGTGTAGTAGGGCGCAATGAGCAGTTCTTC. This gives the protein CASSVVGRNEQFF.

This clonotype was counted only a few times. V gene TRBV5-1 combines with J gene TRBJ1-5; TRBD1 might be the D (5 bases). The germline V and J ends were trimmed by 4 bases and 7 bases, with 18 bases remaining between them. CDR1 is SGHRS and CDR2 is YFSETQ in the germline V gene. The length of the CDR3 is 15 residues. The CDR3 reads CASSHEGAGRQPQHF. The CDR3, as DNA: TGCGCCAGCAGCCATGAGGGCGCGGGACGGCAGCCCCAGCATTTT.

The chain joins TRBV11-3 to TRBJ2-1; possibly TRBD1 or TRBD2 for D (6 bases each). V lost 5 bases, J lost 7 bases, and 15 bases lay in between. This CDR3 contains 14 residues. Germline CDR1 reads SGHNT; CDR2 reads YENEEA. The CDR3 loop reads CASSPMRGRNEQFF. The CDR3, as DNA: TGTGCCAGCAGCCCAATGAGGGGGAGGAATGAGCAGTTCTTC.

The chain uses TRBV3-1 and TRBJ2-7; tentative D call: TRBD2 (6 bases). The V gene's germline CDR1 is LGHDT and CDR2 YNNKEL (reference sequence). The CDR3 runs to 14 residues. Trimming took off 5 bases at V and 4 bases at J, with 15 bases between the two ends. CDR3 DNA sequence: TGTGCCAGCAGCTCGGGGGTGTTAAGGTACGAGCAGTACTTC. It translates to CASSSGVLRYEQYF.